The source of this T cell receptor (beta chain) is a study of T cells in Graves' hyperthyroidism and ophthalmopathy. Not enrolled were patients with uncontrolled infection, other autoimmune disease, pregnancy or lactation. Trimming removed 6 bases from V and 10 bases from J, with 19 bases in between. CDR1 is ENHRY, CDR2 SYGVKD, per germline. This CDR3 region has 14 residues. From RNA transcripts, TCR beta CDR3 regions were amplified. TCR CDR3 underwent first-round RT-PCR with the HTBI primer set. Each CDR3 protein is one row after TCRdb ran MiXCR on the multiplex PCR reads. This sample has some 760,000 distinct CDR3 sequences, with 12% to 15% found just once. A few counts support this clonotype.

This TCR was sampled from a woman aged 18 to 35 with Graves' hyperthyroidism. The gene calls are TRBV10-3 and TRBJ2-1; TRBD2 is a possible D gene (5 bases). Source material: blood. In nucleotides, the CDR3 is TGTGCCATCAGGGGCCGGACTTTCCCGGAGGAGCAGTTCTTC. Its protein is CAIRGRTFPEEQFF.